These 14 T cell receptor beta chains were sequenced from one sample in a study of spatial heterogeneity in lung cancer. Time point described: sample taken at primary tumor resection. Each CDR3 protein is one row after TCRdb ran MiXCR on the 5' RACE reads. Here the sample spans some 83,000 distinct CDR3 sequences, 8% being singletons. Source: PBMCs, taken at surgery. The receptor source for this set is a male donor with early-stage non-small cell lung cancer.

This clonotype came up a few times. The chain couples TRBV11-3 to TRBJ2-6, with 7 bases aligning to TRBD1. Germline V gene data show CDR1 as SGHNT and CDR2 as YENEEA. The CDR3 spans 18 residues. Trimming cost V 1 base and J 0 bases; bases outside gene matches: 6. The CDR3 DNA follows: TGTGCCAGCAGCTTAGGAACAGGGGCTGTCTCTGGGGCCAACGTCCTGACTTTC. Residues: CASSLGTGAVSGANVLTF. The full variable domain, its missing parts supplied by reference TRBV11-3 and TRBJ2-6, is EAGVVQSPRYKIIEKKQPVAFWCNPISGHNTLYWYLQNLGQGPELLIRYENEEAVDDSQLPKDRFSAERLKGVDSTLKIQPAELGDSAVYLCASSLGTGAVSGANVLTFGAGSRLTVL.

Ten or more counts support this clonotype. The J gene is TRBJ2-3, the V gene TRBV27, with D possibly being TRBD2 (6 bases). Germline-derived CDR1 and CDR2 are MNHEY and SMNVEV (reference sequence). V was pared by 7 bases and J by 2 bases, with 19 bases between. CDR3 length equals 16 residues. CDR3 sequence: CASNPGTLVSTDTQYF. In DNA, the CDR3 is TGTGCCAGCAATCCCGGGACTTTAGTTTCCACAGATACGCAGTATTTT.

This clonotype has just a few counts. The V call is TRBV7-2, the J call TRBJ1-3; 8 bases fit TRBD1. V shed 4 bases, J shed 2 bases, and the junction held 7 bases outside the gene matches. The CDR3 consists of 16 residues. From germline, CDR1 is SGHTA and CDR2 FQGNSA. The chain's CDR3 is CASSWQGASPGNTIYF. The DNA of the CDR3 is TGTGCCAGCAGCTGGCAGGGGGCGAGTCCTGGAAACACCATATATTTT.

The table lists this clonotype with a few counts. This rearrangement joins TRBV2 to TRBJ2-4; no firm D call. Germline V gene lookup returns CDR1 SNHLY and CDR2 FYNNEI. V lost 1 base, J lost 0 bases, and 13 bases lay in between. This CDR3 comprises 17 residues. CDR3: CASSEEDGREAKNIQYF. DNA for the CDR3: TGTGCCAGCAGTGAAGAAGATGGTAGGGAAGCCAAAAACATTCAGTACTTC.

This clonotype was observed at least ten times. The chain joins TRBV7-9 to TRBJ2-7; the D call may be TRBD1 or TRBD2 (5 bases each). CDR3 length: 9 residues. Trimming took 8 bases from V and 6 from J, leaving 5 bases between them. Germline CDR1 reads SEHNR; CDR2 reads FQNEAQ (reference sequence). For the CDR3, the DNA is TGTGCCAGCGGGGGCGAGCAGTACTTC. Translation: CASGGEQYF.

In its sample, this clonotype was seen a few times. The V gene is TRBV7-2, the J gene TRBJ1-5, with TRBD1 identical over 7 bases. This CDR3 is built from 14 residues. With 5 bases clipped from V and 3 bases from J, the junction kept 4 bases outside the gene matches. Germline CDR1 reads SGHTA; CDR2 reads FQGNSA. The CDR3 sequence is CASSPGQHNQPQHF. The CDR3, as DNA: TGTGCCAGCAGCCCGGGACAGCACAATCAGCCCCAGCATTTT.

This clonotype was seen only a few times. The CDR3 DNA sequence: TGTGCCAGCAGCCACGGCGTTACCGGTGGGTATGGCTACACCTTC. Translated, it gives CASSHGVTGGYGYTF. The chain links TRBV6-1 to TRBJ1-2; no reliable D call. The V end was cut by 6 bases, the J end by 5 bases, with 19 bases between. CDR3 length equals 15 residues. Germline assignment: CDR1 MNHNS and CDR2 SASEGT.

This clonotype was counted ten times or more. The genes are TRBV7-2 and TRBJ1-1; possible D gene TRBD1, 5 bases. The CDR3 is 13 amino acids. Germline lookup yields CDR1 SGHTA and CDR2 FQGNSA. V was trimmed by 8 bases and J by 5 bases, leaving 15 bases between them. As DNA, the CDR3 is TGTGCCAGCGGGGGTTCCCTGGCGACTGAAGCTTTCTTT. Protein product: CASGGSLATEAFF.

This clonotype was counted many times. V usage is TRBV18 and J usage is TRBJ2-1; D possibly uses TRBD1 or TRBD2 (5 bases each). V shed 2 bases and J shed 8 bases, with 7 bases lying between them. The germline V gene has CDR1 KGHSH and CDR2 LQKENI. CDR3 length: 12 residues. The CDR3 DNA reads TGTGCCAGCTCACCAATGGGGGATGAGCAGTTCTTC. Its translation: CASSPMGDEQFF.

This clonotype was seen a single time. As DNA, the CDR3 is TGTGCCAGCGGTCCCCTTGGGGGGAGGAGATTCATGAACACTGAAGCTTTCTTT. Its protein product is CASGPLGGRRFMNTEAFF. The chain employs TRBV6-2 or TRBV6-3 and TRBJ1-1; D is perhaps TRBD1 (5 bases). Germline CDR1 reads MNHEY; CDR2 reads SVGEGT. V lost 8 bases and J 0 bases, leaving 25 bases between the germline ends. The CDR3 extends over 18 amino acids.

This clonotype was seen repeatedly, ten times or more. The V gene is TRBV3-1, the J gene TRBJ2-6; TRBD1 aligns across 8 bases. Trimming removed 0 bases from V and 1 base from J; junction bases left unmatched: 5. The CDR3 is 18 amino acids. CDR1 and CDR2 (germline): LGHDT, YNNKEL (reference sequence). DNA of the CDR3: TGTGCCAGCAGCCAAGAGACAGGGGCTTTGTCTGGGGCCAACGTCCTGACTTTC. Amino acids: CASSQETGALSGANVLTF. The full variable domain, in which reference TRBV3-1 and TRBJ2-6 provide the parts outside the CDR3, is DTAVSQTPKYLVTQMGNDKSIKCEQNLGHDTMYWYKQDSKKFLKIMFSYNNKELIINETVPNRFSPKSPDKAHLNLHINSLELGDSAVYFCASSQETGALSGANVLTFGAGSRLTVL.

This clonotype occurred a few times. The chain carries TRBV3-1 and TRBJ2-7, with 12 bases lining up with TRBD2. CDR1 and CDR2 (germline): LGHDT, YNNKEL (reference sequence). J was trimmed by 0 bases and V by 4 bases; bases with no gene match: 4. The CDR3 is 16 amino acids. Here the CDR3 DNA reads TGTGCCAGCAGCCCCTGGACTAGCGGGATCTCCTACGAGCAGTACTTC. This encodes CASSPWTSGISYEQYF.

The gene calls are TRBV5-1 and TRBJ2-7; D gene uncertain. Per germline, CDR1 SGHRS and CDR2 YFSETQ. The V gene lost 0 bases and the J gene lost 3 bases, with 7 bases spanning the gap. This CDR3 is built from 13 residues. The CDR3 loop is CASSLGAGYEQYF. As DNA, the CDR3 is TGCGCCAGCAGCTTGGGGGCCGGCTACGAGCAGTACTTC.

This clonotype was observed a handful of times. The chain joins TRBV5-4 to TRBJ1-4; 8 nucleotides line up with TRBD1. The CDR3 is 14 residues long. V lost 4 bases, J lost 4 bases, and 3 bases stayed unmatched. CDR1 SGHNT and CDR2 YYREEE come from the germline V gene (reference sequence). In nucleotides, the CDR3 is TGTGCCAGCAGCCGGGACAGGTTTAATGAAAAACTGTTTTTT. As protein: CASSRDRFNEKLFF. The complete variable domain, with remaining parts taken from reference TRBV5-4 and TRBJ1-4, reads ETGVTQSPTHLIKTRGQQVTLRCSSQSGHNTVSWYQQALGQGPQFIFQYYREEENGRGNFPPRFSGLQFPNYSSELNVNALELDDSALYLCASSRDRFNEKLFFGSGTQLSVL.